The source of this T cell receptor beta chain is a study of early T cells in non-severe SARS-CoV-2 infection. Study-wide context: Sequencing of unsorted whole blood was done on bulk RNA, leaving chains unpaired.

This clonotype has just a few counts. Its antigen is undetermined. Whole-study results and caveats: Matches to VDJdb favored anti-spike CD8 responses and missed private and CD4 specificities.

The TCR library protocol attached unique molecular identifiers to the individual cDNA molecules. TCRdb itself ran the 5' RACE reads through MiXCR, one entry per CDR3 protein. Of about 70,000 distinct CDR3 sequences in the sample, 12% are singletons; the top ten hold around 15%. The CDR3 has 16 amino acids. The germline V and J ends were trimmed by 2 bases and 0 bases, with 11 bases remaining between them. CDR1 and CDR2 (germline): LNHDA, SQIVND (reference sequence). The chain carries TRBV19 and TRBJ1-5; D gene unclear. This TCR was recovered from an adult who was a healthcare worker with PCR-confirmed SARS-CoV-2 infection or an uninfected control (not recorded which). The donor label of this sample is uncertain. Sequenced here: whole blood, sampled at baseline. The CDR3 loop is CASSIQGQYSNQPQHF. The CDR3 nucleotides read TGTGCCAGTAGTATACAAGGGCAATATAGCAATCAGCCCCAGCATTTT.